The sequence of this T cell receptor (beta chain) was determined in a study of radiation and T cells in renal cell carcinoma. The protocol was immunoSEQ multiplex PCR, while the TCRdb copy is restricted to in-frame clones and leaves out a portion. The sample holds tens of thousands of clones; nearly 85% are singletons and the top ten take 25% to 35%. Time point reported: blood 4 weeks post-SBRT, at nephrectomy. Treatment reported: 15 Gy SBRT to primary tumor, nephrectomy 4 weeks later. After SBRT, blood was collected at 2 and 4 weeks, plus baseline. The source is a woman between 70 and 85 years old with renal cell carcinoma. The material sequenced was blood, taken from a patient whose treatment included radiotherapy and nephrectomy.

This CDR3 is CASSETSYEQYF. CDR3 bases: TGTGCCAGCAGCGAGACTAGCTACGAGCAGTACTTC. The chain links TRBV13 to TRBJ2-7; TRBD2 is a possible D gene (6 bases). The germline CDR1 and CDR2 sequences are PRHDT and FYEKMQ (reference sequence). The ends were cut back, 5 bases at V and 3 bases at J, with 8 bases in the middle. The CDR3 spans 12 residues.